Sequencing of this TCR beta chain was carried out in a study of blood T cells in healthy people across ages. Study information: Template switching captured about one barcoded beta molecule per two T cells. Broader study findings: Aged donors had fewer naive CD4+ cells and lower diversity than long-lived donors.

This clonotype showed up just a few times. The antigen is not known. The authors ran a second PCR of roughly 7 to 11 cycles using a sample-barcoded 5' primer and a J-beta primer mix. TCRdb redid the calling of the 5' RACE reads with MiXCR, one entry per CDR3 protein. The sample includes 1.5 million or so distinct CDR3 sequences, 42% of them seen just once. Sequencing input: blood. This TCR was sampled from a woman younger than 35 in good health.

The CDR3 sequence is CASSYITLNTEAFF. In DNA form, the CDR3 reads TGTGCCAGCAGTTACATCACCCTGAACACTGAAGCTTTCTTT. The chain uses TRBV6-2 or TRBV6-3 and TRBJ1-1, with D unresolved. Per the germline V gene, CDR1 is MNHEY and CDR2 is SVGEGT. Trimming removed 2 bases at V and 0 bases at J, with 7 bases between. There are 14 residues in the CDR3.